The clone carrying this T cell receptor (beta chain) was seen once. This sample was taken from a study of blood T cell repertoires in COVID-19. Authors' processing steps: Estimation of nucleated cell counts relied on the amplification of reference gene primers. Here immunoSEQ multiplex PCR was the method, and the copy in TCRdb shows in-frame clones only, minus some. The DNA was the basis for D and trimming; V, J and clone size are from that table. Of 200,000 to 250,000 clones listed, under 85% are singletons. There are 14 residues in the CDR3. V lost 4 bases and J 3 bases, leaving 13 bases between the germline ends. Germline V gene data show CDR1 as SGHDT and CDR2 as YYEEEE.

V usage is TRBV5-6 and J usage is TRBJ2-5; D may be TRBD1 (6 bases). The sequenced sample consisted of peripheral blood. The receptor's source is a woman of 80 years or more with COVID-19, enrolled during active disease. The chain's CDR3 is CASSPVYREETQYF. Here the CDR3 DNA reads TGTGCCAGCAGCCCCGTTTACAGGGAAGAGACCCAGTACTTC.